This TCR beta chain is drawn from a study of technical replicates of blood from a handful of donors. This CDR3 spans 18 amino acids. Germline CDR1 reads SGDLS; CDR2 reads YYNGEE. Losses at the gene ends were 0 bases for V and 1 base for J; bases not matched to a gene: 8. Here immunoSEQ multiplex PCR was the method, and the copy in TCRdb shows in-frame clones only, minus some. The sample yields tens of thousands of clones, over 95% seen once. The sample was T cells isolated from PBMCs. The receptor was isolated from a human donor in good health. V usage is TRBV9 and J usage is TRBJ2-7, with 12 bases aligning to TRBD2. CDR3 sequence: CASSVGIGGTSGSYEQYF. The CDR3 DNA is TGTGCCAGCAGCGTAGGGATAGGGGGGACTAGCGGGTCCTACGAGCAGTACTTC.